One and the same sample provided the 32 T cell receptor beta chains below, sequenced in a study of cytomegalovirus exposure and HLA in healthy donors. The PCR had 60 Vbeta and 13 Jbeta primers. Sequenced by immunoSEQ multiplex PCR; TCRdb stores in-frame clones only, minus some. The table lists roughly 190,000 clones, 75% to 90% of them singletons. Sequenced: PBMCs. Receptors were obtained from a young woman in good health and CMV-seronegative.

This clone occurred a few times. J is TRBJ1-1 and V is TRBV2; 7 bases map to TRBD1. The V gene's germline CDR1 is SNHLY and CDR2 FYNNEI. V was clipped by 0 bases and J by 5 bases; unmatched bases: 6. The CDR3 is made up of 15 amino acids. As DNA, the CDR3 is TGTGCCAGCAGTGAAGCAAGGGGGCTGGATACTGAAGCTTTCTTT. Encoded protein: CASSEARGLDTEAFF.

The J gene is TRBJ2-1, the V gene TRBV5-6; a possible D gene is TRBD2 (7 bases). The CDR3 has 13 amino acids. Germline-derived CDR1 and CDR2 are SGHDT and YYEEEE. V lost 0 bases and J lost 13, with 14 bases in between. Written as DNA, the CDR3 is TGTGCCAGCAGCTTGGTGGGGGGGGCTGTTCAGTTCTTC. Protein sequence: CASSLVGGAVQFF. Using reference TRBV5-6 and TRBJ2-1 for the parts outside the CDR3, the full variable domain is DAGVTQSPTHLIKTRGQQVTLRCSPKSGHDTVSWYQQALGQGPQFIFQYYEEEERQRGNFPDRFSGHQFPNYSSELNVNALLLGDSALYLCASSLVGGAVQFFGPGTRLTVL.

This chain connects TRBV18 to TRBJ1-2; tentative D call: TRBD1 (6 bases). The germline V and J ends were trimmed by 2 bases and 2 bases, with 9 bases remaining between them. This CDR3 has 14 residues. Germline lookup yields CDR1 KGHSH and CDR2 LQKENI. CDR3 protein: CASSPSGTNYGYTF. The CDR3 coding sequence is TGTGCCAGCTCACCATCAGGGACAAACTATGGCTACACCTTC.

This chain links TRBV30 with TRBJ2-7, with a weak D call TRBD2 (6 bases). Trimming cost V 0 bases and J 3 bases, with 12 bases left between them. Looked up from germline, CDR1 is GTSNPN and CDR2 is SVGIG (reference sequence). The CDR3 is made up of 14 amino acids. The DNA of the CDR3 is TGTGCCTGGAGTGTAACCCTGACTAGCTACGAGCAGTACTTC. Amino acids: CAWSVTLTSYEQYF.

The CDR3 DNA is TGTGCCAGCAGTGAAACAACAGGGGGAGGAAATGAAGCTTTCTTT. Residues: CASSETTGGGNEAFF. V is TRBV6-4 and J is TRBJ1-1, with 8 bases lining up with TRBD1. The ends lost 3 bases at V and 7 bases at J; junction bases unmatched: 10. Germline CDR1 MRHNA, CDR2 SNTAGT. This CDR3 is built from 15 residues.

This chain links TRBV10-2 with TRBJ1-4; the match to TRBD1 covers 9 bases. This CDR3 region has 13 residues. Germline loops: CDR1 WSHSY, CDR2 SAAADI. The V segment lost 8 bases and the J segment 7 bases; nucleotides outside the gene matches: 5. DNA for the CDR3: TGCGCCAGCGGGACAGGGTATCGTGAAAAACTGTTTTTT. This sequence encodes CASGTGYREKLFF.

V is TRBV9 and J is TRBJ1-4, with 7 bases lining up with TRBD1. There are 18 residues in the CDR3. Trimming at V came to 4 bases and at J to 3 bases, leaving 15 bases not matched to a gene. Per germline, CDR1 SGDLS and CDR2 YYNGEE. The CDR3 nucleotides read TGTGCCAGCAGCTCTAGGGGGCAGGGCAGCTCTTCTAATGAAAAACTGTTTTTT. As protein: CASSSRGQGSSSNEKLFF.

This chain uses TRBV19 with TRBJ2-1, with TRBD2 matching 11 bases. Germline V lookup: CDR1 LNHDA, CDR2 SQIVND (reference sequence). The CDR3 covers 16 residues. Trimming at V came to 7 bases and at J to 7 bases, leaving 12 bases not matched to a gene. The CDR3 bases are TGTGCCAGTATGAGAACTAGCGGGAGATTAGGTAATGAGCAGTTCTTC. As protein: CASMRTSGRLGNEQFF.

The rearrangement links TRBV5-4 to TRBJ2-3, with TRBD2 matching over 7 bases. The length of the CDR3 is 15 residues. V was clipped by 1 base and J by 0 bases; unmatched bases: 2. Germline V gene sequence: CDR1 SGHNT, CDR2 YYREEE (reference sequence). The CDR3 bases are TGTGCCAGCAGCTTGCGGGAGGTTAGCACAGATACGCAGTATTTT. This gives the protein CASSLREVSTDTQYF.

This clone occurred a few times. The V gene is TRBV10-3, the J gene TRBJ1-1; possibly TRBD1 for D (5 bases). Germline CDR1 reads ENHRY; CDR2 reads SYGVKD. With 4 bases removed from V and 1 base from J, the gap between germline ends came to 7 bases. The CDR3 is 13 amino acids. CDR3 coding DNA: TGTGCCATCAGTGGTACAGGGAACACTGAAGCTTTCTTT. Translation gives CAISGTGNTEAFF.

The chain couples TRBV5-1 to TRBJ2-7; possibly TRBD2 for D (5 bases). The CDR3 runs 14 residues. Germline assignment: CDR1 SGHRS and CDR2 YFSETQ. V lost 3 bases and J lost 3, with 13 bases in between. The CDR3 loop is CASSSDREFYEQYF. The CDR3 DNA is TGCGCCAGCAGCTCTGACCGGGAATTCTACGAGCAGTACTTC.

The gene calls are TRBV6-1 and TRBJ2-7, with 7 nucleotides matching TRBD2. This CDR3 is 15 amino acids long. The V gene end was trimmed by 2 bases and the J gene end by 1 base; junction bases not matched to a gene: 5. From germline, CDR1 is MNHNS and CDR2 SASEGT. CDR3 residues: CASSEQAGRSYEQYF. CDR3 DNA sequence: TGTGCCAGCAGTGAACAAGCGGGAAGGTCCTACGAGCAGTACTTC.

The rearrangement uses TRBV27 and TRBJ2-5; D gene ambiguous. Germline loops: CDR1 MNHEY, CDR2 SMNVEV (reference sequence). V was pared by 2 bases and J by 2 bases, with 12 bases between. The CDR3 is 15 amino acids. CDR3 coding DNA: TGTGCCAGCAGTTTAGGGTGGGCCCTTCAAGAGACCCAGTACTTC. Its protein product is CASSLGWALQETQYF.

The V and J genes are TRBV5-1 and TRBJ2-5; D might be TRBD1 (5 bases). Germline assignment: CDR1 SGHRS and CDR2 YFSETQ. Trimming cost V 2 bases and J 1 base, with 12 bases left between them. This CDR3 is built from 15 residues. In DNA, the CDR3 is TGCGCCAGCAGCTTTGCTCGACAGCGCCAAGAGACCCAGTACTTC. The encoded protein is CASSFARQRQETQYF.

The chain is built from TRBV5-1 and TRBJ1-1; D not certain. The CDR3 runs 14 residues. V was cut by 2 bases and J by 1 base, with 9 bases left in between. Germline V gene data show CDR1 as SGHRS and CDR2 as YFSETQ. The CDR3 protein is CASSFGGKNTEAFF. As DNA, the CDR3 is TGCGCCAGCAGCTTTGGAGGAAAGAACACTGAAGCTTTCTTT.

CDR3: CASLQQGMANEKLFF. CDR3 in DNA: TGTGCCAGCCTTCAACAGGGGATGGCTAATGAAAAACTGTTTTTT. The chain is built from TRBV2 and TRBJ1-4, with 7 bases that match TRBD1. The CDR3 covers 15 residues. V was clipped by 8 bases and J by 3 bases; unmatched bases: 9. The germline V gene encodes CDR1 SNHLY and CDR2 FYNNEI.

The rearrangement uses TRBV2 and TRBJ2-2; tentatively, D is TRBD2 (5 bases). With 1 base removed from V and 3 bases from J, the gap between germline ends came to 9 bases. Germline V CDR1 and CDR2: SNHLY, FYNNEI. This CDR3 spans 15 amino acids. The CDR3 sequence: CASSEGYSDTGELFF. CDR3 nucleotide sequence: TGTGCCAGCAGTGAAGGCTATAGCGACACCGGGGAGCTGTTTTTT.

The chain couples TRBV5-1 to TRBJ2-1; TRBD1 matches at 8 bases. The CDR3 contains 16 residues. The V and J ends lost 1 base and 8 bases, in that order; junction bases with no gene match: 11. The germline V gene has CDR1 SGHRS and CDR2 YFSETQ. The chain's CDR3 is CASSLTATGASYEQFF. CDR3 bases: TGCGCCAGCAGCTTGACCGCGACAGGGGCCTCCTATGAGCAGTTCTTC.

The rearrangement joins TRBV25-1 to TRBJ2-2, with a tentative D call TRBD1 (6 bases). From germline, CDR1 is MGHDK and CDR2 SYGVNS. Trimming pared 8 bases from V and 6 bases from J, leaving 10 bases between. This CDR3 is 12 amino acids long. CDR3 amino acids: CASVEGAGELFF. CDR3 bases: TGTGCCAGCGTTGAGGGGGCCGGGGAGCTGTTTTTT.

The CDR3 bases are TGTGCCACCAGCTCTAATGGGAACACTGAAGCTTTCTTT. This translates into CATSSNGNTEAFF. J is TRBJ1-1 and V is TRBV15; the D is unclear. The V end was cut by 5 bases, the J end by 1 base, with 8 bases between. Germline V lookup: CDR1 LNHNV, CDR2 YYDKDF (reference sequence). CDR3 length: 13 amino acids.

The CDR3 nucleotides are TGTGCCACCCGACAGGGGGCGCCTTATGAAAAACTGTTTTTT. Amino acid sequence: CATRQGAPYEKLFF. The J gene is TRBJ1-4, the V gene TRBV6-6, with 10 bases fitting TRBD1. The CDR3 contains 14 residues. The V and J ends lost 10 bases and 6 bases, in that order; junction bases with no gene match: 8. Germline lookup yields CDR1 MNHNY and CDR2 SVGAGI (reference sequence).

This clone was counted only a few times. V usage is TRBV4-2 and J usage is TRBJ1-1, with TRBD1 matching 10 bases. The CDR3 loop spans 15 amino acids. V lost 4 bases, J lost 4 bases, and 6 bases stayed unmatched. Germline V gene data show CDR1 as LGHNA and CDR2 as YNFKEQ. DNA of the CDR3: TGTGCCAGCAGCCTCCGGGACAGGGGTATCACTGAAGCTTTCTTT. Translated, it gives CASSLRDRGITEAFF.

The chain employs TRBV28 and TRBJ1-3, with TRBD1 as a possible D gene (5 bases). There are 14 residues in the CDR3. V was shortened by 5 bases and J by 0 bases, with 8 bases between the two germline ends. From germline, CDR1 is MDHEN and CDR2 SYDVKM. CDR3 sequence: CASSVQVSGNTIYF. The CDR3 DNA is TGTGCCAGCAGTGTACAGGTCTCTGGAAACACCATATATTTT.

The genes are TRBV4-1 and TRBJ1-2; the D gene is possibly TRBD1 (6 bases). Germline CDR1 is MGHRA and CDR2 is YSYEKL. The CDR3 consists of 17 residues. V shed 0 bases and J shed 5 bases, with 19 bases lying between them. CDR3 in amino acids: CASSQDRGALYWYGYTF. The CDR3, as DNA: TGCGCCAGCAGCCAAGATCGGGGGGCTCTGTATTGGTATGGCTACACCTTC.

This sequence joins TRBV6-5 and TRBJ1-2, with D uncertain. This CDR3 is 13 amino acids long. V dropped 6 bases and J dropped 6 bases, with 14 bases sitting between them. Per the germline V gene, CDR1 is MNHEY and CDR2 is SVGAGI. The DNA for the CDR3 is TGTGCCAGCAGCCCTGTTGCCGGGGATGGCTACACCTTC. Amino acids: CASSPVAGDGYTF.

This chain connects TRBV5-1 to TRBJ1-2; a possible D gene is TRBD1 (5 bases). Per germline, CDR1 SGHRS and CDR2 YFSETQ. The length of the CDR3 is 12 residues. Trimming cost V 0 bases and J 7 bases, with 7 bases left between them. CDR3 protein: CASSLDDSGYTF. In DNA form, the CDR3 reads TGCGCCAGCAGCTTGGATGACAGTGGCTACACCTTC.

The chain joins TRBV10-1 to TRBJ2-2, with D unresolved. V dropped 7 bases and J dropped 2 bases, with 11 bases sitting between them. The CDR3 runs 14 residues. Germline lookup yields CDR1 WNHNN and CDR2 SYGVQD (reference sequence). The DNA of the CDR3 is TGCGCCAGCACTGCGACAAGTAACACCGGGGAGCTGTTTTTT. Its translation is CASTATSNTGELFF.

The chain couples TRBV10-3 to TRBJ1-4; the match to TRBD1 covers 8 bases. The CDR3 spans 14 residues. Germline CDR1 reads ENHRY; CDR2 reads SYGVKD. V trimming: 3 bases; J trimming: 8 bases; junction bases outside the gene matches: 5. Here the CDR3 reads CAISDQGALEKLFF. The CDR3 bases are TGTGCCATCAGTGACCAGGGGGCGCTGGAAAAACTGTTTTTT.

In this sample, this clone turned up a few times. The chain is built from TRBV28 and TRBJ2-5, with a weak D call TRBD1 (5 bases). CDR1 and CDR2 from the germline V gene are MDHEN and SYDVKM. The V end lost 3 bases, the J end lost 4 bases, and 6 bases lay between the germline ends. The CDR3 totals 12 residues. CDR3 loop: CASSLQGETQYF. CDR3 nucleotide sequence: TGTGCCAGCAGTTTGCAGGGAGAGACCCAGTACTTC.

The sample holds one count of this clone. The same CDR3 is also encoded by other DNA sequences in this sample. The chain recombines TRBV29-1 with TRBJ2-3, with 8 bases lining up with TRBD2. The junction had 8 bases not matched to a gene; V was cut back by 7 bases and J by 2 bases. From germline, CDR1 is SQVTM and CDR2 ANQGSEA. The CDR3 sequence is 14 residues long. The CDR3 DNA follows: TGCAGCGGGCGGCCTAGCGGGTCCACAGATACGCAGTATTTT. It yields the protein CSGRPSGSTDTQYF.

This clone was seen a few times. The chain joins TRBV27 to TRBJ2-1; TRBD2 matches at 9 bases. CDR1 and CDR2 (germline): MNHEY, SMNVEV (reference sequence). V was clipped by 1 base and J by 5 bases; unmatched bases: 6. The CDR3 is made up of 16 amino acids. CDR3 bases: TGTGCCAGCAGTTTATTCACTAGCGGGTGGAACAATGAGCAGTTCTTC. It translates to CASSLFTSGWNNEQFF.

This chain uses TRBV28 with TRBJ2-5; 7 nucleotides agree with TRBD1. This CDR3 has 14 amino acids. Germline CDR1 MDHEN, CDR2 SYDVKM. V was pared by 6 bases and J by 2 bases, with 6 bases of the junction left unmatched. The CDR3 nucleotides are TGTGCCAGCAGCGGACAGGAAAGACAAGAGACCCAGTACTTC. Its translation is CASSGQERQETQYF. The whole variable domain, remainder taken from reference TRBV28 and TRBJ2-5, is DVKVTQSSRYLVKRTGEKVFLECVQDMDHENMFWYRQDPGLGLRLIYFSYDVKMKEKGDIPEGYSVSREKKERFSLILESASTNQTSMYLCASSGQERQETQYFGPGTRLLVL.